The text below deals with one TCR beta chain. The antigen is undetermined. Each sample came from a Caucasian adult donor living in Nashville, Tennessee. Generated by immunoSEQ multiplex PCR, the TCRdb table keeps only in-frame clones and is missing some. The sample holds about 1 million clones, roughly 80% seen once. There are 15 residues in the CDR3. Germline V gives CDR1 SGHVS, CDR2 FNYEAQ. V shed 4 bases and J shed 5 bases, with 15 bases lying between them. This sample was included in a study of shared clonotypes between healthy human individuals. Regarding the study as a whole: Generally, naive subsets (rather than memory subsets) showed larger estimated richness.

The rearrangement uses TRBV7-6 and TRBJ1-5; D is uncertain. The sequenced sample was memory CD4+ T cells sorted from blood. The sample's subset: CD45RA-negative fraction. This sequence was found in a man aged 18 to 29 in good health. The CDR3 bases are TGTGCCAGCAGCTCGACGGACTCACGGTATCAGCCCCAGCATTTT. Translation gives CASSSTDSRYQPQHF.